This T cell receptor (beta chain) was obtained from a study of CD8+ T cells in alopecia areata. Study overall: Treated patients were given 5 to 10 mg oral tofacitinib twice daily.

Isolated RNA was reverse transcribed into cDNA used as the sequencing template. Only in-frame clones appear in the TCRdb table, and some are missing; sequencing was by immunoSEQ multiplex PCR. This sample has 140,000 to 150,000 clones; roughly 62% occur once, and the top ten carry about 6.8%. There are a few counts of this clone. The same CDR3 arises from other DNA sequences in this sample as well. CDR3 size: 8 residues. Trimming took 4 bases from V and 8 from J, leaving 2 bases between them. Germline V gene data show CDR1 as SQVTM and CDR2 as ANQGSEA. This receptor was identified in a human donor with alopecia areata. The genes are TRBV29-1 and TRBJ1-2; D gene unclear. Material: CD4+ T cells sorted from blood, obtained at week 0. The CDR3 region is CSVGGYTF. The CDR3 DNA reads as TGCAGCGTTGGAGGCTACACCTTC. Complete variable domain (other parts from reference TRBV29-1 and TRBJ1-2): SAVISQKPSRDICQRGTSLTIQCQVDSQVTMMFWYRQQPGQSLTLIATANQGSEATYESGFVIDKFPISRPNLTFSTLTVSNMSPEDSSIYLCSVGGYTFGSGTRLTVV.